Each of the 26 T cell receptor beta chains below was sequenced from the same sample in a study of T cell repertoires in ileal Crohn's disease. Some clones are missing from TCRdb's copy, which holds only in-frame ones; the method was immunoSEQ multiplex PCR. This sample has roughly 5,000 clones; roughly 80% occur once, and the top ten carry about 12%. Specimen: ileal tissue. Receptors were obtained from an adult with Crohn's disease.

This chain links TRBV5-1 with TRBJ2-7; 8 nucleotides line up with TRBD2. This CDR3 comprises 14 residues. Germline V gene data show CDR1 as SGHRS and CDR2 as YFSETQ. V trimming: 4 bases; J trimming: 2 bases; junction bases outside the gene matches: 5. The CDR3: CASSPTSGPYEQYF. CDR3 in DNA: TGCGCCAGCAGCCCCACTAGCGGCCCCTACGAGCAGTACTTC. Complete variable domain (other parts from reference TRBV5-1 and TRBJ2-7): KAGVTQTPRYLIKTRGQQVTLSCSPISGHRSVSWYQQTPGQGLQFLFEYFSETQRNKGNFPGRFSGRQFSNSRSEMNVSTLELGDSALYLCASSPTSGPYEQYFGPGTRLTVT.

This chain links TRBV5-1 with TRBJ2-5, with TRBD1 matching 9 bases. CDR1 and CDR2 from the germline V gene are SGHRS and YFSETQ. This CDR3 comprises 15 residues. The V gene end was trimmed by 1 base and the J gene end by 5 bases; junction bases not matched to a gene: 6. The CDR3 here is CASSLRVQGAETQYF. The CDR3, as DNA: TGCGCCAGCAGCTTGCGAGTACAGGGGGCCGAGACCCAGTACTTC.

The chain couples TRBV2 to TRBJ1-1; TRBD1 is a possible D gene (5 bases). CDR1 and CDR2 (germline): SNHLY, FYNNEI. The V gene lost 5 bases and the J gene lost 1 base, with 11 bases spanning the gap. This CDR3 contains 14 residues. The CDR3 protein is CASSQGLPNTEAFF. DNA of the CDR3: TGTGCCAGCAGTCAGGGACTCCCGAACACTGAAGCTTTCTTT.

The chain is built from TRBV6-5 and TRBJ2-5, with D uncertain. This CDR3 is built from 13 residues. Trimming removed 0 bases at V and 5 bases at J, with 7 bases between. The germline V gene encodes CDR1 MNHEY and CDR2 SVGAGI. The CDR3 bases are TGTGCCAGCAGTTACTCGAGGTTGGAGACCCAGTACTTC. It codes for CASSYSRLETQYF.

This chain connects TRBV29-1 to TRBJ1-2; 8 bases fit TRBD1. From germline, CDR1 is SQVTM and CDR2 ANQGSEA. V shed 6 bases, J shed 7 bases, and the junction held 7 bases outside the gene matches. The CDR3 sequence is 12 residues long. The CDR3 sequence is CSVAGGPGGYTF. DNA of the CDR3: TGCAGCGTAGCAGGGGGCCCGGGTGGCTACACCTTC.

As regards this clone: Its ends do not fully match the called genes, so a read error is possible. The chain carries TRBV7-7 and TRBJ2-1; 14 positions agree with TRBD2. The CDR3 runs to 16 residues. Germline CDR1 reads SSHAT; CDR2 reads FNYEAQ (reference sequence). The CDR3 loop is CASSLAGLAGDNEQFF. In nucleotides, the CDR3 is TGTGCTAGCAGCTTAGCGGGACTAGCGGGGGACAATGAGCAGTTCTTC. Together with reference TRBV7-7 and TRBJ2-1, the CDR3 gives the full variable domain: GAGVSQSPRYKVTKRGQDVTLRCDPISSHATLYWYQQALGQGPEFLTYFNYEAQPDKSGLPSDRFSAERPEGSISTLTIQRTEQRDSAMYRCASSLAGLAGDNEQFFGPGTRLTVL.

This clone was detected only once. The chain has TRBV30 and TRBJ1-2; TRBD1 might be the D (5 bases). The ends were cut back, 4 bases at V and 6 bases at J, with 15 bases in the middle. CDR3 length: 13 residues. CDR1 is GTSNPN and CDR2 is SVGIG in the germline V gene (reference sequence). The CDR3 coding sequence is TGTGCCTGGAATCCCGGGGGAGGGCATGGCTACACCTTC. It specifies CAWNPGGGHGYTF.

V and J are TRBV18 and TRBJ1-5, with a weak D call TRBD1 (6 bases). The V end was cut by 6 bases, the J end by 0 bases, with 12 bases between. The germline CDR1 and CDR2 sequences are KGHSH and LQKENI. The CDR3 has 15 residues. The CDR3 sequence is CASSPGGHSNQPQHF. DNA for the CDR3: TGTGCCAGCTCCCCCGGGGGGCATAGCAATCAGCCCCAGCATTTT.

The genes are TRBV6-5 and TRBJ2-7, with 8 bases matching TRBD1. Unmatched junction bases numbered 8, after V lost 6 bases and J lost 1 base. Looked up from germline, CDR1 is MNHEY and CDR2 is SVGAGI. The CDR3 runs 15 residues. CDR3 coding DNA: TGTGCCAGCAGCCCAAGTTGGGACAGGTCCTACGAGCAGTACTTC. It encodes CASSPSWDRSYEQYF.

The chain uses TRBV21-1 and TRBJ1-5; TRBD1 is the table's D call and was not checked against the DNA. TRBV21-1 is shown as a pseudogene. This CDR3 has 18 residues. Here the CDR3 DNA reads TGTGCCAGCAGCAAAGTGGGCAGGGGCCCCTCATGTAATCAGCCCCAGCATTTT. Its protein product is CASSKVGRGPSCNQPQHF.

This clone came up once. This chain joins TRBV4-2 and TRBJ2-1; weak D call: TRBD2 (6 bases). Germline loops: CDR1 LGHNA, CDR2 YNFKEQ. Trimming pared 0 bases from V and 4 bases from J, leaving 16 bases between. CDR3 length: 17 amino acids. The DNA for the CDR3 is TGTGCCAGCAGCCAAGACGGGGAGCGGGCGAGTTACAATGAGCAGTTCTTC. Its protein product is CASSQDGERASYNEQFF.

V is TRBV27 and J is TRBJ1-5; D is perhaps TRBD1 (5 bases). CDR3 size: 13 residues. V shed 5 bases and J shed 4 bases, with 9 bases lying between them. The germline CDR1 and CDR2 sequences are MNHEY and SMNVEV (reference sequence). CDR3 loop: CASSADINQPQHF. CDR3 nucleotide sequence: TGTGCCAGCAGTGCGGACATTAATCAGCCCCAGCATTTT.

This chain links TRBV27 with TRBJ2-7, with 8 bases lining up with TRBD1. Germline V lookup: CDR1 MNHEY, CDR2 SMNVEV (reference sequence). The CDR3 sequence is 13 residues long. The ends lost 6 bases at V and 6 bases at J; junction bases unmatched: 7. The CDR3, as DNA: TGTGCCAGCAGGTCCCGGGACAGGAGCGAGCAGTACTTC. Translating it yields CASRSRDRSEQYF.

The chain is built from TRBV7-8 and TRBJ2-7; tentatively, D is TRBD1 (5 bases). The V end was cut by 1 base, the J end by 4 bases, with 8 bases between. CDR1 is SGHVS, CDR2 FQNEAQ, per germline. The CDR3 runs to 13 residues. CDR3 nucleotides: TGTGCCAGCAGCTTAGGCAGGGAATACGAGCAGTACTTC. Protein sequence: CASSLGREYEQYF.

The V gene is TRBV5-1, the J gene TRBJ1-1; D unresolved. This CDR3 is 13 amino acids long. The germline V gene has CDR1 SGHRS and CDR2 YFSETQ. Trimming removed 0 bases from V and 7 bases from J, with 10 bases in between. CDR3 DNA sequence: TGCGCCAGCAGCTTGGGAGGAGAAAATGAAGCTTTCTTT. It codes for CASSLGGENEAFF.

The rearrangement links TRBV4-3 to TRBJ1-1, with TRBD1 matching 8 bases. The germline V gene encodes CDR1 LGHNA and CDR2 YSLEER. The CDR3 runs to 19 residues. The V gene end was trimmed by 1 base and the J gene end by 4 bases; junction bases not matched to a gene: 17. CDR3 DNA: TGCGCCAGCAGCCAAGGGGTGGTTCCGTTCAGGGGGCGAGGCACTGAAGCTTTCTTT. Translation gives CASSQGVVPFRGRGTEAFF.

The V call is TRBV6-1, the J call TRBJ2-7; TRBD2 might be the D (6 bases). Trimming removed 2 bases from V and 5 bases from J, with 16 bases in between. The CDR3 is 15 amino acids. Germline loops: CDR1 MNHNS, CDR2 SASEGT. The CDR3 DNA reads TGTGCCAGCAGTGAAATGACTGGCGGGGCGCACGAGCAGTACTTC. Its translation is CASSEMTGGAHEQYF.

V is TRBV19 and J is TRBJ1-3; D not resolved. The ends were cut back, 4 bases at V and 2 bases at J, with 12 bases in the middle. Germline V gives CDR1 LNHDA, CDR2 SQIVND (reference sequence). The CDR3 totals 15 residues. The CDR3 protein is CASSTPRGTGNTIYF. The CDR3 DNA reads as TGTGCCAGTAGTACCCCCCGAGGCACTGGAAACACCATATATTTT.

The rearrangement uses TRBV28 and TRBJ1-6; 8 bases match TRBD1. The ends lost 4 bases at V and 9 bases at J; junction bases unmatched: 5. The CDR3 runs 14 residues. Germline CDR1 MDHEN, CDR2 SYDVKM. CDR3 DNA sequence: TGTGCCAGCAGTTGGGACAGGAGGAGTTCACCCCTCCACTTT. This codes for CASSWDRRSSPLHF.

The chain links TRBV2 to TRBJ2-6; 10 nucleotides agree with TRBD2. Trimming took 3 bases from V and 3 from J; bases not matched to a gene: 14. This CDR3 has 20 residues. CDR1 is SNHLY and CDR2 is FYNNEI in the germline V gene. The DNA for the CDR3 is TGTGCCAGCAGTGAGAGGTGGGCTAGCGGGGGCACGGGTGGGGCCAACGTCCTGACTTTC. The encoded protein is CASSERWASGGTGGANVLTF.

V and J are TRBV6-5 and TRBJ2-7, with 7 bases lining up with TRBD1. Germline V CDR1 and CDR2: MNHEY, SVGAGI. The length of the CDR3 is 15 residues. Trimming cost V 7 bases and J 7 bases; bases outside gene matches: 16. DNA of the CDR3: TGTGCCAGCAACGAAGGAAACCGACAGGGACGGGAGCAGTACTTC. This translates into CASNEGNRQGREQYF.

The chain has TRBV5-1 and TRBJ2-1; 8 bases are shared with TRBD1. With V trimmed by 5 bases and J by 9 bases, 19 bases remained unmatched. From germline, CDR1 is SGHRS and CDR2 YFSETQ. The CDR3 is made up of 17 amino acids. For the CDR3, the DNA is TGCGCCAGCAGGAAAAGTTTAGGTGGACAGGGCGGTATTGAGCAGTTCTTC. It encodes CASRKSLGGQGGIEQFF.

The J gene is TRBJ2-3, the V gene TRBV4-1, with 9 bases matching TRBD2. The CDR3 covers 17 residues. Germline V lookup: CDR1 MGHRA, CDR2 YSYEKL. V gave up 4 bases and J gave up 0 bases; unmatched junction bases: 8. The CDR3 reads CASSRGAGGTSTDTQYF. The CDR3 DNA is TGCGCCAGCAGCCGGGGAGCGGGGGGCACTAGCACAGATACGCAGTATTTT.

The V gene is TRBV5-1, the J gene TRBJ1-2; no clear D. Trimming left V 1 base short and J 3 bases short, with 10 bases between. CDR3 length equals 14 residues. Germline V gives CDR1 SGHRS, CDR2 YFSETQ. In nucleotides, the CDR3 is TGCGCCAGCAGCTTGATAGTGGCGGACTATGGCTACACCTTC. It is translated as CASSLIVADYGYTF. Full variable domain (missing parts from reference TRBV5-1 and TRBJ1-2): KAGVTQTPRYLIKTRGQQVTLSCSPISGHRSVSWYQQTPGQGLQFLFEYFSETQRNKGNFPGRFSGRQFSNSRSEMNVSTLELGDSALYLCASSLIVADYGYTFGSGTRLTVV.

This sequence joins TRBV7-7 and TRBJ1-2; TRBD1 aligns across 8 bases. The CDR3 sequence is 15 residues long. Germline CDR1 reads SSHAT; CDR2 reads FNYEAQ (reference sequence). V shed 5 bases, J shed 3 bases, and the junction held 8 bases outside the gene matches. The chain's CDR3 is CASSPPDRAYYGYTF. The CDR3 nucleotides are TGTGCCAGCAGCCCGCCGGACAGGGCCTACTATGGCTACACCTTC.

The chain couples TRBV27 to TRBJ1-2; 8 bases align to TRBD1. The V gene's germline CDR1 is MNHEY and CDR2 SMNVEV (reference sequence). The CDR3 has 15 residues. With 1 base clipped from V and 4 bases from J, the junction kept 5 bases outside the gene matches. CDR3 protein: CASSLWAGGSYGYTF. The DNA of the CDR3 is TGTGCCAGCAGTTTATGGGCAGGGGGCAGCTATGGCTACACCTTC.